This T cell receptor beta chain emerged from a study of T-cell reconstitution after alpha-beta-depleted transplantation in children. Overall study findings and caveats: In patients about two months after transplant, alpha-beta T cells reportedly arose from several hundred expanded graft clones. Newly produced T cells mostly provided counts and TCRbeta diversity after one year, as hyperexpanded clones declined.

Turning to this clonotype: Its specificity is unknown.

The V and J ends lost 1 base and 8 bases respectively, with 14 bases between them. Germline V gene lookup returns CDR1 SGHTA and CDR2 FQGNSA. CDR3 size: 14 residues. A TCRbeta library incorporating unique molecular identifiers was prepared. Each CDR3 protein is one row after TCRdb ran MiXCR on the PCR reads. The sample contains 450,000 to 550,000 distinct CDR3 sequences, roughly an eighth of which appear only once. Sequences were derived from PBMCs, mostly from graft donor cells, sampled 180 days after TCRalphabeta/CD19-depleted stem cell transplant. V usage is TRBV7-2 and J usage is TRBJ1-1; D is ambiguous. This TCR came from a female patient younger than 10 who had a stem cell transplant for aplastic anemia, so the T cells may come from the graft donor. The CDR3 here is CASSLVSLGIEAFF. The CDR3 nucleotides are TGTGCCAGCAGCTTAGTTAGTCTGGGTATAGAAGCTTTCTTT.